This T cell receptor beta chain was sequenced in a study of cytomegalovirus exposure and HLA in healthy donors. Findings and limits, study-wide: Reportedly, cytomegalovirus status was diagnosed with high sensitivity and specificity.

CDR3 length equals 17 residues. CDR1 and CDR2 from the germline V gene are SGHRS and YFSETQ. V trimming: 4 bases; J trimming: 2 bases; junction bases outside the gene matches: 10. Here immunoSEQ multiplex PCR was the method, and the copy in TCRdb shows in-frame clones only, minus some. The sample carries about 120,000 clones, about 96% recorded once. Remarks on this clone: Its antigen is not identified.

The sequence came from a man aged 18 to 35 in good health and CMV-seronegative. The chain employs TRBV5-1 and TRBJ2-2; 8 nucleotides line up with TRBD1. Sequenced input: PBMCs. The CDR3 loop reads CASSPDRAGQNTGELFF. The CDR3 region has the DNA TGCGCCAGCAGCCCGGACAGGGCAGGCCAAAACACCGGGGAGCTGTTTTTT.